The 15 T cell receptor beta chains below were found in one sample sequenced in a study of cytomegalovirus exposure and HLA in healthy donors listed by TCRdb under 2017. Receptor amplification or capture employed the immunoSEQ multiplex PCR assay. For the multiplex PCR, a mixture combining 60 forward primers for TCR Vbeta segments and 13 reverse primers for TCR Jbeta segments was used. Sourced from immuneACCESS, this table was stored by TCRdb with only in-frame sequences that have V and J called. A share of the clones is absent; for the studies checked, an unresolved V gene accounts for under half, and the remainder has no known explanation. The sample yields around 180,000 clones; 84% were counted once. The top ten constitute roughly 5.2% of the sample. Sequencing was performed on PBMCs. These TCRs come from a man aged 18-30 years in good health and CMV-seronegative.

The rearrangement links TRBV7-9 to TRBJ1-3; D unresolved. Germline-derived CDR1 and CDR2 are SEHNR and FQNEAQ (reference sequence). Trimming took 3 bases from V and 2 from J, leaving 5 bases between them. The CDR3 covers 13 residues. CDR3 region: CASSFEAGNTIYF. The CDR3 bases are TGTGCCAGCAGCTTCGAGGCTGGAAACACCATATATTTT.

This rearrangement joins TRBV19 to TRBJ1-1; D gene ambiguous. The germline V gene encodes CDR1 LNHDA and CDR2 SQIVND (reference sequence). The CDR3 loop spans 13 amino acids. Between the trimmed V and J ends, which lost 2 bases and 5 bases, there was a span of 9 bases. The CDR3 region is CASSILRWTEAFF. CDR3 DNA: TGTGCCAGTAGTATACTTCGGTGGACTGAAGCTTTCTTT.

The chain has TRBV28 and TRBJ2-1; D gene ambiguous. The V end lost 1 base, the J end lost 0 bases, and 13 bases lay between the germline ends. CDR1 is MDHEN and CDR2 is SYDVKM in the germline V gene. This CDR3 is 17 amino acids long. CDR3 in amino acids: CASSLLTESSSYNEQFF. The CDR3 DNA follows: TGTGCCAGCAGTTTATTGACTGAATCAAGCTCCTACAATGAGCAGTTCTTC.

The V gene is TRBV4-1, the J gene TRBJ2-6; D might be TRBD1 (6 bases). CDR1 and CDR2 (germline): MGHRA, YSYEKL. V was cut by 3 bases and J by 0 bases, with 21 bases left in between. The CDR3 sequence is 20 residues long. CDR3 DNA sequence: TGCGCCAGCAGCCAGGCGTACAGGGCCCTTACCGCCTCTGGGGCCAACGTCCTGACTTTC. Encoded protein: CASSQAYRALTASGANVLTF.

The rearrangement links TRBV27 to TRBJ2-3; 8 bases fit TRBD1. There are 16 residues in the CDR3. The J segment lost 0 bases and the V segment lost 0 bases, leaving 2 bases of the junction unmatched. Germline CDR1 and CDR2: MNHEY and SMNVEV (reference sequence). CDR3 loop: CASSLSWDRSTDTQYF. In DNA, the CDR3 is TGTGCCAGCAGTTTATCATGGGACAGGAGCACAGATACGCAGTATTTT.

The genes are TRBV28 and TRBJ2-7; 8 bases map to TRBD1. The germline gives CDR1 MDHEN, CDR2 SYDVKM. J gave up 6 bases and V 5 bases, and 12 bases lay outside the gene matches. The CDR3 totals 15 residues. Here the CDR3 DNA reads TGTGCCAGCAGTCCTCGGACAGGGAGAGCCTCCGAGCAGTACTTC. Its translation: CASSPRTGRASEQYF.

The chain links TRBV7-9 to TRBJ2-1; 10 bases fit TRBD2. The CDR3 spans 16 residues. The ends lost 7 bases at V and 10 bases at J; junction bases unmatched: 16. Per the germline V gene, CDR1 is SEHNR and CDR2 is FQNEAQ (reference sequence). CDR3 loop: CASTPLESSGRVEQFF. As DNA, the CDR3 is TGTGCCAGCACCCCCCTGGAAAGCAGCGGGAGGGTAGAGCAGTTCTTC.

J is TRBJ2-3 and V is TRBV30; no reliable D call. This CDR3 is 11 amino acids long. The V gene's germline CDR1 is GTSNPN and CDR2 SVGIG (reference sequence). The V end was cut by 0 bases, the J end by 6 bases, with 4 bases between. CDR3 amino acids: CAWSVLDTQYF. The CDR3 DNA reads as TGTGCCTGGAGTGTACTGGATACGCAGTATTTT.

The V call is TRBV7-8, the J call TRBJ2-5, with TRBD2 matching over 10 bases. Trimming cost V 0 bases and J 5 bases; bases outside gene matches: 3. Germline loops: CDR1 SGHVS, CDR2 FQNEAQ. The CDR3 contains 15 residues. For the CDR3, the DNA is TGTGCCAGCAGCTTAGCAGCGGGAGGGCCGGAGACCCAGTACTTC. This sequence encodes CASSLAAGGPETQYF. Full variable domain (outside the CDR3, taken from reference TRBV7-8 and TRBJ2-5): GAGVSQSPRYKVAKRGQDVALRCDPISGHVSLFWYQQALGQGPEFLTYFQNEAQLDKSGLPSDRFFAERPEGSVSTLKIQRTQQEDSAVYLCASSLAAGGPETQYFGPGTRLLVL.

The chain joins TRBV29-1 to TRBJ1-2; D is possibly TRBD1 (5 bases). The germline V gene encodes CDR1 SQVTM and CDR2 ANQGSEA. V was pared by 6 bases and J by 4 bases, with 15 bases between. CDR3 length: 13 residues. The DNA for the CDR3 is TGCAGCGTCGGGGGTTGGGGGGTCTATGGCTACACCTTC. Its translation: CSVGGWGVYGYTF.

V gene TRBV11-3 combines with J gene TRBJ2-2, with 10 bases that match TRBD2. The germline V gene encodes CDR1 SGHNT and CDR2 YENEEA. The V gene end was trimmed by 6 bases and the J gene end by 3 bases; junction bases not matched to a gene: 10. The length of the CDR3 is 17 residues. CDR3 DNA: TGTGCCAGCAGTGCTCCCGTAGCGGGAGGACACACCGGGGAGCTGTTTTTT. Protein: CASSAPVAGGHTGELFF. The full variable domain, its missing parts supplied by reference TRBV11-3 and TRBJ2-2, is EAGVVQSPRYKIIEKKQPVAFWCNPISGHNTLYWYLQNLGQGPELLIRYENEEAVDDSQLPKDRFSAERLKGVDSTLKIQPAELGDSAVYLCASSAPVAGGHTGELFFGEGSRLTVL.

The chain has TRBV10-3 and TRBJ2-2; D may be TRBD1 (5 bases). V was cut by 9 bases and J by 2 bases, with 13 bases left in between. Germline CDR1 ENHRY, CDR2 SYGVKD. This CDR3 is built from 14 residues. The CDR3 bases are TGTGCCATTCTTAGACAGATTAACACCGGGGAGCTGTTTTTT. The encoded protein is CAILRQINTGELFF.

This clone was counted once. The chain joins TRBV2 to TRBJ2-1; D not certain. The CDR3 has 12 amino acids. Germline-derived CDR1 and CDR2 are SNHLY and FYNNEI. V gave up 2 bases and J gave up 10 bases, with 9 bases separating them. CDR3 DNA: TGTGCCAGCAGTGAACCCATAGCAGAGCAGTTCTTC. It encodes CASSEPIAEQFF.

The DNA for the CDR3 is TGTGCCAGCTCACCAAATATTTACGAGCAGTACTTC. Translated, it gives CASSPNIYEQYF. The rearrangement joins TRBV18 to TRBJ2-7, with D unclear. Germline CDR1 is KGHSH and CDR2 is LQKENI. V was trimmed by 2 bases and J by 4 bases, leaving 6 bases between them. CDR3 length equals 12 residues. Using reference TRBV18 and TRBJ2-7 for the parts outside the CDR3, the full variable domain is NAGVMQNPRHLVRRRGQEARLRCSPMKGHSHVYWYRQLPEEGLKFMVYLQKENIIDESGMPKERFSAEFPKEGPSILRIQQVVRGDSAAYFCASSPNIYEQYFGPGTRLTVT.

The gene calls are TRBV5-1 and TRBJ1-3; D might be TRBD1 (5 bases). Trimming took off 0 bases at V and 0 bases at J, with 13 bases between the two ends. Germline assignment: CDR1 SGHRS and CDR2 YFSETQ. The length of the CDR3 is 17 residues. CDR3 coding DNA: TGCGCCAGCAGCTTGGAAGGGTTTGGGGCCTCTGGAAACACCATATATTTT. This sequence encodes CASSLEGFGASGNTIYF.